These T cell receptor beta chains were read from a single sample in a study of low-dose radiotherapy and immunotherapy resistance in tumors. TCRdb recomputed calls from the reads with MiXCR, one row per CDR3 protein. The repertoire has about 39,000 distinct CDR3 sequences, roughly 20% of them found once; the top ten carry about 9.2%. This specimen consisted of PBMCs, obtained after low-dose radiotherapy plus immunotherapy. The receptors were gathered from a female donor with ovarian cancer. The CDR3 runs from the conserved cysteine through the conserved F or W. The D gene is left open where the match is weak. Only part of the rows carry a size: once, few, many, or a class if the clone is expanded.

TRBV7-2,TRBD2,many,TRBJ2-3,TGTGCCAGCAGCTTAGCGCGGCTAGCGGGGGCCACAGATACGCAGTATTTT,CASSLARLAGATDTQYF
TRBV9,.,.,TRBJ2-2,.,CASSVVPDRGRLTPGSCFF
TRBV19,TRBD1,many,TRBJ2-7,TGTGCCACCGGACAGGGGATTTCCGACGAGCAGTACTTC,CATGQGISDEQYF
TRBV2,TRBD1,.,TRBJ2-7,TGTGCCAGCAGTGACAGACAGGGGGTCGTCGAGCAGTACTTC,CASSDRQGVVEQYF
TRBV29-1,.,few,TRBJ2-2,TGCAGCGCGAGAGGCGGGCAGAACACCGGGGAGCTGTTTTTT,CSARGGQNTGELFF
TRBV5-6,.,.,TRBJ1-2,TGTGCCAGCAGCTTGGGCCGGGGGCCGAATGGCTACACCTTC,CASSLGRGPNGYTF
TRBV7-9,.,many,TRBJ1-3,TGTGCCAGCAGCTTAGCGCCAGGCAACACCATATATTTT,CASSLAPGNTIYF
TRBV29-1,.,.,TRBJ2-7,TGCAGCGTCGCCGACTACGAGCAGTACTTC,CSVADYEQYF
TRBV19,TRBD1,.,TRBJ2-3,TGTGCCAGTAGTCCGAACAGGGGTGATACAGATACGCAGTATTTT,CASSPNRGDTDTQYF
TRBV11-2,TRBD2,many,TRBJ2-3,TGTGCCAGCAGCTTAGCGAGACCAGCGGGACTTACAGATACGCAGTATTTT,CASSLARPAGLTDTQYF
TRBV3-1,.,many,TRBJ2-5,TGTGCCAGCAGCCAAGAGGAAGGATCGGAGACCCAGTACTTC,CASSQEEGSETQYF
TRBV28,TRBD1,.,TRBJ2-3,TGTGCCAGCAGTCCCCAGGGGGCCCCAGATACGCAGTATTTT,CASSPQGAPDTQYF
TRBV6-6,.,many,TRBJ2-7,TGTGCCAGCAGTGATTTCTTGGGAGAAGGCTACGAGCAGTACTTC,CASSDFLGEGYEQYF
TRBV29-1,TRBD2,many,TRBJ2-1,TGCAGCGTTGAAGATGGGGGAGGGATCGATGAGCAGTTCTTC,CSVEDGGGIDEQFF
TRBV10-3,.,many,TRBJ2-7,TGTGCCATCAGTGGGGCGGCTTACGAGCAGTACTTC,CAISGAAYEQYF
TRBV24-1,TRBD1,many,TRBJ1-2,TGTGCCACCAGTGACTATGCAGGTTCCGACAGGGAGGGCGGTAACTATGGCTACACCTTC,CATSDYAGSDREGGNYGYTF
TRBV2,.,.,TRBJ1-3,TGTGCCAGCAGTGTACAGGGATACTCTGGAAACACCATATATTTT,CASSVQGYSGNTIYF
TRBV6-1,.,once,TRBJ2-5,TGTGCCAGCAGTGAGGCAGGGATGGGATTGCAAGAGACCCAGTACTTC,CASSEAGMGLQETQYF
TRBV15,TRBD2,many,TRBJ2-7,TGTGCCACCAGCAGAGATAGGCTAGCGGGAGGGCAGTACGAGCAGTACTTC,CATSRDRLAGGQYEQYF
TRBV5-1,TRBD2,many,TRBJ2-1,TGCGCCAGCAGCTTGCAGGCTAGCGGAATCTACAATGAGCAGTTCTTC,CASSLQASGIYNEQFF
TRBV2,TRBD2,few,TRBJ2-3,TGTGCCAGCAGCGAAACTAGCGGGGGGGCAAATACGCAGTATTTT,CASSETSGGANTQYF
TRBV3-1,.,many,TRBJ2-1,TGTGCCAGCAGCCAAGACCGAGGGGAGCAGTTCTTC,CASSQDRGEQFF
TRBV2,.,many,TRBJ1-5,TGTGCCAGCAGAGTCGGGGAGCCGTCAAATGAGCCCCAGCATTTT,CASRVGEPSNEPQHF
TRBV19,TRBD2,many,TRBJ2-3,TGTGCCAGTAATGCGGGGGTCACAGATACGCAGTATTTT,CASNAGVTDTQYF
TRBV3-1,.,many,TRBJ2-7,TGTGCCAGCAGCCGGGAGACAGGGAGGCGTGCCGATAAAGGGTACGAGCAGTACTTC,CASSRETGRRADKGYEQYF
TRBV9,TRBD2,many,TRBJ2-1,TGTGCCAGCAGCGTAGGGATAGCGGGGGACAATGAGCAGTTCTTC,CASSVGIAGDNEQFF
TRBV7-6,.,many,TRBJ2-1,TGTGCCAGCACCCTATCGCATGGCGGAATTTACAATGAGCAGTTCTTC,CASTLSHGGIYNEQFF
TRBV20-1,TRBD1,many,TRBJ2-5,TGCAGTGCTTTGCCAGGGGGAAGAGAGACCCAGTACTTC,CSALPGGRETQYF
TRBV5-6,.,many,TRBJ2-3,TGTGCCAGCAGCGCCAGGTACCACACAGATACGCAGTATTTT,CASSARYHTDTQYF
TRBV2,.,.,TRBJ1-5,TGTGCCAGCAGTGATCGGCAGGCCGGCAATCAGCCCCAGCATTTT,CASSDRQAGNQPQHF
TRBV12-3/TRBV12-4,.,medium-sized,TRBJ1-1,TGTGCCAGCAGCACCCCGGGGGGGGAGACTGAAGCTTTCTTT,CASSTPGGETEAFF
TRBV30,.,many,TRBJ2-1,TGTGCCTGGAGTAGTAATGAGCAGTTCTTC,CAWSSNEQFF
TRBV18,TRBD1,.,TRBJ2-7,TGTGCCAGCTCAGTCCAGGGACAGGCCTACGAGCAGTACTTC,CASSVQGQAYEQYF
TRBV27,.,few,TRBJ2-3,TGTGCCAGCAGTTTATCGGCAGGGACTAGCACAGATACGCAGTATTTT,CASSLSAGTSTDTQYF
TRBV5-1,TRBD2,.,TRBJ2-7,TGCGCCAGCAGCCCACCAGGGATTAGCGGGAGATTTAAGCAGTACTTC,CASSPPGISGRFKQYF
TRBV27,TRBD1,many,TRBJ1-6,TGTGCCAGCAGTTTAAAACCCGGGACAGGGAGGGATTCACCCCTCCACTTT,CASSLKPGTGRDSPLHF
TRBV10-3,.,.,TRBJ1-2,TGTGCCATCAGTGAGTCAGAAGTCTATGGCTACACCTTC,CAISESEVYGYTF
TRBV20-1,TRBD2,many,TRBJ2-1,TGCAGTGCCACTAGCGGGAGGGACGCCTACAATGAGCAGTTCTTC,CSATSGRDAYNEQFF
TRBV6-6,.,many,TRBJ2-7,TGTGCCAGCAGTTACATGGCAGCATCCTACGAGCAGTACTTC,CASSYMAASYEQYF
TRBV14,.,.,TRBJ2-5,TGTGCCAGCAGCCAAGGGGCTTCCTACAGACAAGAGACCCAGTACTTC,CASSQGASYRQETQYF
TRBV19,.,many,TRBJ1-4,TGTGCCAGTAGTACAAGAGCGGACGTAAAGAATGAAAAACTGTTTTTT,CASSTRADVKNEKLFF
TRBV28,.,many,TRBJ1-2,TGTGCCAGCAGTTCCGCTCAGGTTGGCTACACCTTC,CASSSAQVGYTF
TRBV28,.,many,TRBJ1-2,TGTGCCAGCAGCGGACAGTTTTATGGCTACACCTTC,CASSGQFYGYTF
TRBV5-6,.,many,TRBJ2-7,TGTGCCAGCAGCTCCTTCAGCTACGAGCAGTACTTC,CASSSFSYEQYF
TRBV25-1,.,many,TRBJ2-7,TGTGCCAGCAGTGAAGGACCCGACACCTACGAGCAGTACTTC,CASSEGPDTYEQYF
TRBV5-5,.,many,TRBJ2-3,TGTGCCAGCAGCCCCCGTGGCGGTGGAGATACGCAGTATTTT,CASSPRGGGDTQYF
TRBV27,.,many,TRBJ2-7,TGTGCCAGCAGTTTATCGCCTGTGGCCTACGAGCAGTACTTC,CASSLSPVAYEQYF
TRBV5-1,.,few,TRBJ2-5,TGCGCCAGCAGCCCCCTAGTAGGGGTAGAGACCCAGTACTTC,CASSPLVGVETQYF
TRBV29-1,.,many,TRBJ2-6,TGCAGCGTTTGGGGCTCTGGGGCCAACGTCCTGACTTTC,CSVWGSGANVLTF